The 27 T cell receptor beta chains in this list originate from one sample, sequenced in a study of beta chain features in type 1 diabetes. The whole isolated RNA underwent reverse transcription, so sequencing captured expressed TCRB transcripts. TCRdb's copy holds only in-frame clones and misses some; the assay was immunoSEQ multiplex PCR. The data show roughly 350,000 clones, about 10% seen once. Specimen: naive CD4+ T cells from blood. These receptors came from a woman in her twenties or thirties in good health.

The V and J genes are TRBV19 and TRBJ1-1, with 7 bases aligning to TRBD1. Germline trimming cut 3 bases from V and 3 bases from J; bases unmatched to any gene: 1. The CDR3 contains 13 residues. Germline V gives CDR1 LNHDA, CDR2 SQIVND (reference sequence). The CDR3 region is CASSITGDTEAFF. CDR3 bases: TGTGCCAGTAGTATCACAGGGGACACTGAAGCTTTCTTT.

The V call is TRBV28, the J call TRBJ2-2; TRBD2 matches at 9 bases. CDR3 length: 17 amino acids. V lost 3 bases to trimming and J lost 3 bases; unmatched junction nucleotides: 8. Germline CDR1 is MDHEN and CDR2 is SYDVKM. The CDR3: CASSFELSGRYTGELFF. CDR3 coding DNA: TGTGCCAGCAGTTTTGAGTTAAGCGGGAGGTACACCGGGGAGCTGTTTTTT.

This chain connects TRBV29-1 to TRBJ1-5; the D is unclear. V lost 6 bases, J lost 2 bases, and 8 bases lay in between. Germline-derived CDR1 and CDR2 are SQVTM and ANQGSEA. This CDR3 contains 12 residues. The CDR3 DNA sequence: TGCAGCGTGGTCATAGGCAATCAGCCCCAGCATTTT. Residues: CSVVIGNQPQHF.

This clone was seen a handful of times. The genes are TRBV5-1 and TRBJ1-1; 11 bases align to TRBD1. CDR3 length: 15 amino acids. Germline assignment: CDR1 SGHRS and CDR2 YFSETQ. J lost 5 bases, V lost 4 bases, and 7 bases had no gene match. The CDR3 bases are TGCGCCAGCAGCGCCCGGACAGGGGGCGGTACTGAAGCTTTCTTT. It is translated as CASSARTGGGTEAFF.

The CDR3 spells CASSTGTDTQYF. CDR3 coding DNA: TGTGCCAGCAGCACAGGGACAGATACGCAGTATTTT. The chain combines TRBV2 with TRBJ2-3; D is perhaps TRBD1 (6 bases). V was trimmed by 6 bases and J by 3 bases, leaving 7 bases between them. Germline CDR1 is SNHLY and CDR2 is FYNNEI. The CDR3 sequence is 12 residues long.

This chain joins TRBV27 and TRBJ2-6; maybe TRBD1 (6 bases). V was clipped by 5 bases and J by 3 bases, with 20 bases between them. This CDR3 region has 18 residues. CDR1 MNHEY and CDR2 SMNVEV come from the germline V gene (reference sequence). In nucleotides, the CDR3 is TGTGCCAGCAGTAAGACAGGTACAAGGTTTAATGGGGCCAACGTCCTGACTTTC. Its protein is CASSKTGTRFNGANVLTF.

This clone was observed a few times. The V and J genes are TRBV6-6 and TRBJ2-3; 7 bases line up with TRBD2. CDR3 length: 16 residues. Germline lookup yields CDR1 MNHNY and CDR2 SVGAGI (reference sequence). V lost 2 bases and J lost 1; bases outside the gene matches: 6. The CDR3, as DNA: TGTGCCAGCAGTTACCCCACTGCGGGAGGCACAGATACGCAGTATTTT. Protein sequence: CASSYPTAGGTDTQYF.

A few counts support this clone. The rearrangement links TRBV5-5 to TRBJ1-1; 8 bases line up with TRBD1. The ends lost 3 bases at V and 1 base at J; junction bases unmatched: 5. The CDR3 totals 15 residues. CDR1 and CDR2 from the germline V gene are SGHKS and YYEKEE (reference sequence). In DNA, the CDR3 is TGTGCCAGCAGCTCTCACAGGGGGACGAACACTGAAGCTTTCTTT. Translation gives CASSSHRGTNTEAFF.

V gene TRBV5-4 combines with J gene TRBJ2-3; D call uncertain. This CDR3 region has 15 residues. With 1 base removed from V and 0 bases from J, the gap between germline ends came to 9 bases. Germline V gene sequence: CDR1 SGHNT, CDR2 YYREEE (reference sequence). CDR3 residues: CASSLFATSTDTQYF. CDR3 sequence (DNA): TGTGCCAGCAGCTTGTTCGCCACTAGCACAGATACGCAGTATTTT. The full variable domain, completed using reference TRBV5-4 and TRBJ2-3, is ETGVTQSPTHLIKTRGQQVTLRCSSQSGHNTVSWYQQALGQGPQFIFQYYREEENGRGNFPPRFSGLQFPNYSSELNVNALELDDSALYLCASSLFATSTDTQYFGPGTRLTVL.

Written as DNA, the CDR3 is TGTGCCAGTAGTCCCCGACTCCTAGATACGCAGTATTTT. Amino acids: CASSPRLLDTQYF. The genes are TRBV19 and TRBJ2-3, with no clear D. The CDR3 runs 13 residues. Trimming left V 5 bases short and J 5 bases short, with 11 bases between. CDR1 is LNHDA, CDR2 SQIVND, per germline (reference sequence).

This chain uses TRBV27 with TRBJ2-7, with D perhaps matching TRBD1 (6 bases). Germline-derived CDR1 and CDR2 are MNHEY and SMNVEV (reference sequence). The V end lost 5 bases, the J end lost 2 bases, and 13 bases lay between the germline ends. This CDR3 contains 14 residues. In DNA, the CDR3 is TGTGCCAGCAGTCCGATACAGGGCCCCTACGAGCAGTACTTC. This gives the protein CASSPIQGPYEQYF.

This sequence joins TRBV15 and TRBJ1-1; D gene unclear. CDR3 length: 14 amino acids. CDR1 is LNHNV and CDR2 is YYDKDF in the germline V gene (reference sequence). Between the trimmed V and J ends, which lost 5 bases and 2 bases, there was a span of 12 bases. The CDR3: CATSGRHLNTEAFF. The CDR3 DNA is TGTGCCACCAGCGGTAGACACCTAAACACTGAAGCTTTCTTT.

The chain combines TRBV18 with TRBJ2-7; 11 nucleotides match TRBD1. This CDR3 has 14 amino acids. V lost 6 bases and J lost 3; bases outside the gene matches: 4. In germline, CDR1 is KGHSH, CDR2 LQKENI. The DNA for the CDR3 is TGTGCCAGCTCCGGAGGGACAGGGGGCTACGAGCAGTACTTC. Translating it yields CASSGGTGGYEQYF. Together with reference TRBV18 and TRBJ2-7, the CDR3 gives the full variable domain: NAGVMQNPRHLVRRRGQEARLRCSPMKGHSHVYWYRQLPEEGLKFMVYLQKENIIDESGMPKERFSAEFPKEGPSILRIQQVVRGDSAAYFCASSGGTGGYEQYFGPGTRLTVT.

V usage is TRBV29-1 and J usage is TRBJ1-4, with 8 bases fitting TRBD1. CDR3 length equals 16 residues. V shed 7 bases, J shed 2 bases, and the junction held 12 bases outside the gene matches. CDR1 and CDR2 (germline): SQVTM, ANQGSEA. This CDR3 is CSAKTGEVWTNEKLFF. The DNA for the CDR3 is TGCAGCGCCAAGACAGGGGAAGTTTGGACTAATGAAAAACTGTTTTTT.

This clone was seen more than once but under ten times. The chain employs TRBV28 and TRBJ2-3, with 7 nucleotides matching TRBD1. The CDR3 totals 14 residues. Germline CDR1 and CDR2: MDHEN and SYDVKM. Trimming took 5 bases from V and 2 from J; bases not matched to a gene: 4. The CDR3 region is CASSVGQNTDTQYF. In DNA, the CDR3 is TGTGCCAGCAGTGTGGGACAGAACACAGATACGCAGTATTTT.

CDR3 nucleotide sequence: TGTGCCAGTAGTAGATCGGGACAGACAGTTACCTACGAGCAGTACTTC. It translates to CASSRSGQTVTYEQYF. V and J are TRBV19 and TRBJ2-7, with 7 bases matching TRBD1. Unmatched junction bases numbered 11, after V lost 4 bases and J lost 2 bases. The germline V gene has CDR1 LNHDA and CDR2 SQIVND (reference sequence). This CDR3 is 16 amino acids long.

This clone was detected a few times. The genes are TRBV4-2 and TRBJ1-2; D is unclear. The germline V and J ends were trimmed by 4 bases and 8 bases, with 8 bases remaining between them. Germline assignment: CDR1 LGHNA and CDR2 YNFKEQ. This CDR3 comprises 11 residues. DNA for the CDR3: TGTGCCAGCAGCCTCGGTGAGGGCTACACCTTC. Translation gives CASSLGEGYTF.

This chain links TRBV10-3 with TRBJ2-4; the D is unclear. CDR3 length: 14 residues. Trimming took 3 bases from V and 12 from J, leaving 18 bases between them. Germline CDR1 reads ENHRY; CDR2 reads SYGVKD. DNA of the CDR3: TGTGCCATCAGTGACCCGACCATGACCCGGAGTCAGTACTTC. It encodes CAISDPTMTRSQYF.

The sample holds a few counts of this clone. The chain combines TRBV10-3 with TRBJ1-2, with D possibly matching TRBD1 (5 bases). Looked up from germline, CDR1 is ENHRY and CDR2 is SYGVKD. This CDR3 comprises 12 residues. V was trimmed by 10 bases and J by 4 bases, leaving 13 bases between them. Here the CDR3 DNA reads TGTGCCAACCGAGCTCAGGGCTATGGCTACACCTTC. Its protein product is CANRAQGYGYTF.

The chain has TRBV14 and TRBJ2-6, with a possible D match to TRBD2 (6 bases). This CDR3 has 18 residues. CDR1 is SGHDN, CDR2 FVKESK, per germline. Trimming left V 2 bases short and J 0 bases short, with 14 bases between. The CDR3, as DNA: TGTGCCAGCAGCCAAAAATGGAGGGGAAACTCTGGGGCCAACGTCCTGACTTTC. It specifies CASSQKWRGNSGANVLTF.

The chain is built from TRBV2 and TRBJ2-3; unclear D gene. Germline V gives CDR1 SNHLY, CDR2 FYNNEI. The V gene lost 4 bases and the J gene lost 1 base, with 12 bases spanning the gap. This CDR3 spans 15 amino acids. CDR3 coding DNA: TGTGCCAGCAGTGTCGCAAGCACCCGCACAGATACGCAGTATTTT. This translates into CASSVASTRTDTQYF.

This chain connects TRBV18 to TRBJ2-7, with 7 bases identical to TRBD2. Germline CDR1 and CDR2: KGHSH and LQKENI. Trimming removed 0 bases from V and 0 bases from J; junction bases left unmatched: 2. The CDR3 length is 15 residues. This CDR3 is CASSPPSGNSYEQYF. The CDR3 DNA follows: TGTGCCAGCTCACCACCGAGCGGGAACTCCTACGAGCAGTACTTC.

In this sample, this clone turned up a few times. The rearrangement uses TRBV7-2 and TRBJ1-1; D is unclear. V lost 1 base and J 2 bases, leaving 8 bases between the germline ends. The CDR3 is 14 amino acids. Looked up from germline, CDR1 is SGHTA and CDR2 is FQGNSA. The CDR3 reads CASSLGPINTEAFF. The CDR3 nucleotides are TGTGCCAGCAGCTTAGGGCCCATCAACACTGAAGCTTTCTTT.

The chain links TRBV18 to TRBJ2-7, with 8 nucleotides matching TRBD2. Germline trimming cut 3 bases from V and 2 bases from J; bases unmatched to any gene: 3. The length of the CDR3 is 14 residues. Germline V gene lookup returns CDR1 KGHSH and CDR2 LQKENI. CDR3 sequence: CASSPTSEAYEQYF. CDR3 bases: TGTGCCAGCTCACCGACTAGCGAGGCCTACGAGCAGTACTTC. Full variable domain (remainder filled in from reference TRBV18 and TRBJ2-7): NAGVMQNPRHLVRRRGQEARLRCSPMKGHSHVYWYRQLPEEGLKFMVYLQKENIIDESGMPKERFSAEFPKEGPSILRIQQVVRGDSAAYFCASSPTSEAYEQYFGPGTRLTVT.

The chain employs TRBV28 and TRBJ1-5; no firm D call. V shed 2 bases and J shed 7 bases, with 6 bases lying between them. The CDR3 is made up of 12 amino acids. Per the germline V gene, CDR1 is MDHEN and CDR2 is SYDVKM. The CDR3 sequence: CASSLPRQPQHF. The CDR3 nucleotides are TGTGCCAGCAGTTTACCTCGGCAGCCCCAGCATTTT. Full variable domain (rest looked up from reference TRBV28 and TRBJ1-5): DVKVTQSSRYLVKRTGEKVFLECVQDMDHENMFWYRQDPGLGLRLIYFSYDVKMKEKGDIPEGYSVSREKKERFSLILESASTNQTSMYLCASSLPRQPQHFGDGTRLSIL.

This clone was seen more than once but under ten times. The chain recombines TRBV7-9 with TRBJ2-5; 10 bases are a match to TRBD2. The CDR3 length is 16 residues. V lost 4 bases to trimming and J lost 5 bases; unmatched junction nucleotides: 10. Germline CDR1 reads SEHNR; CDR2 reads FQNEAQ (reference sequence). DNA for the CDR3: TGTGCCAGCAGCTCAATGGCTAGCGGGGGAGGCGAGACCCAGTACTTC. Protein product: CASSSMASGGGETQYF. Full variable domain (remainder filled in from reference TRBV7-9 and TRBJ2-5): DTGVSQNPRHKITKRGQNVTFRCDPISEHNRLYWYRQTLGQGPEFLTYFQNEAQLEKSRLLSDRFSAERPKGSFSTLEIQRTEQGDSAMYLCASSSMASGGGETQYFGPGTRLLVL.

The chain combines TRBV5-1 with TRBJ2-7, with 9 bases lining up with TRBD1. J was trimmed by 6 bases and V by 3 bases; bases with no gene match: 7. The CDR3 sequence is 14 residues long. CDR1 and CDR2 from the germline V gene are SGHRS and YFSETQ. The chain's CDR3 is CASSSGTGLVEQYF. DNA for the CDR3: TGCGCCAGCAGCTCCGGGACAGGGTTAGTCGAGCAGTACTTC.